This TCR beta chain was sequenced in a study of OX40 agonist ivuxolimab in advanced cancers. In terms of the full investigation: The costimulatory receptor OX40 (CD134) was targeted by ivuxolimab, a fully human IgG2 agonistic monoclonal antibody. Intravenous ivuxolimab was administered to patients every 2 weeks at six dose levels: 0.01, 0.1, 0.3, 1.5, 3 and 10 mg/kg. Among the 50 to 55 dose-escalation patients, approximately 20 had hepatocellular carcinoma, some 15 melanoma, 9 renal cell carcinoma and 9 head and neck cancer. A male proportion of 82.7% and a mean age of approximately 55 years, ranging from about 23 to 90, were recorded for the dose-escalation cohort. Prior anti-PD-1, anti-PD-L1 or anti-CTLA-4 therapy was permitted, and 40% of dose-escalation patients had received checkpoint inhibitors. Partial responses were achieved by three dose-escalation patients, of whom one had hepatocellular carcinoma and two had cutaneous melanoma. Peripheral TCRbeta sequencing aimed to test whether ivuxolimab altered TCR sequence diversity and caused clonal T-cell expansion. The paper describes the monotherapy dose-escalation part (N ≈ 51 patients) of the phase I trial of ivuxolimab. The paper as a whole reports these results and caveats: The antigen specificity of the clonally expanded peripheral T cells was not determined. In the 0.1-3.0 mg/kg groups, partial responders had among the lowest normalized peripheral clonal expansion, particularly in CD8+ T cells. Low levels of normalized T-cell clonal expansion were also seen in some patients who did not respond. At doses of 0.1 to 3.0 mg/kg, clonal expansion of both CD4+ and CD8+ blood T cells was observed from baseline to week 6. After ivuxolimab, expanded clones were on average more numerous among CD8+ T cells than among CD4+ T cells.

Genomic DNA was extracted from sorted cells for sequencing of the TCRbeta CDR3 region. TCRbeta CDR3 regions were sequenced using the immunoSEQ Assay. TCRdb stores this immuneACCESS table with in-frame sequences only. Part of the clones is absent; in the studies checked, under half of the shortfall reflects unresolved V genes, and no reason is known for the rest. The sample table shows 55,000 to 75,000 clones, and less than 85% are seen once. Of the sample, approximately 3.7% is held by the ten largest clones. Regarding this clone: Its antigen is currently not known. The sample holds no much larger clone one base away, and base qualities are not on file.

The trial excluded patients who had a history of autoimmune disease or were on systemic immunosuppression. In every dose cohort, peripheral blood was drawn for TCR sequencing at baseline, cycle 4 day 1, and cycle 7 day 1. Samples came from an open-label, multicenter, first-in-human phase I dose-escalation trial of ivuxolimab. Adults with locally advanced or metastatic melanoma, renal cell carcinoma, hepatocellular carcinoma or head and neck squamous cell carcinoma were enrolled in the trial. Before TCR sequencing, CD4+ T cells and CD8+ T cells were sorted from peripheral blood as separate populations. Sequenced material: CD4+ or CD8+ T cells sorted from blood, taken in a trial of the OX40 agonist ivuxolimab. This TCR was recovered from an adult with an advanced solid tumor such as melanoma, head and neck, liver or kidney cancer.

The CDR3 has the sequence CASTVATNEKLFF. The nucleotide sequence reads as follows: TGTGCCAGTACAGTTGCAACTAATGAAAAACTGTTTTTT. Recombination connected TRBV19 to TRBJ1-4, with no confidently assigned D gene. Spanning cysteine to phenylalanine, the CDR3 consists of 13 amino acids. Of all the DNA, just the CDR3 is kept, 39 bases in frame from base 1. V gives up 7 bases and J gives up 0 bases, and the segment between their germline ends measures 6 bases. CDR1 and CDR2 are drawn from the germline V gene (reference sequence): LNHDA, SQIVND.